A single sample gave rise to the 27 T cell receptor beta chains below, sequenced in a study of shared clonotypes between healthy human individuals. Sequenced by immunoSEQ multiplex PCR; TCRdb stores in-frame clones only, minus some. The table has some 900,000 clones, 60% to 85% seen once. Sequences were obtained from memory CD4+ T cells sorted from blood. Sample subset: CD45RA-negative fraction. These receptor sequences come from a man aged 18 to 29 in good health.

About this clone itself: This specimen includes other DNA sequences encoding the same CDR3. V is TRBV30 and J is TRBJ1-1; possible D gene TRBD1, 5 bases. Deletions cut 0 bases from V and 0 bases from J, with 5 bases between. The CDR3 runs 13 residues. Germline V lookup: CDR1 GTSNPN, CDR2 SVGIG (reference sequence). The CDR3 DNA sequence: TGTGCCTGGAGTGTAGGGGTGAACACTGAAGCTTTCTTT. This codes for CAWSVGVNTEAFF.

The rearrangement links TRBV7-2 to TRBJ1-5; no reliable D call. CDR3 length: 14 residues. Trimming took off 2 bases at V and 7 bases at J, with 12 bases between the two ends. Germline assignment: CDR1 SGHTA and CDR2 FQGNSA. This CDR3 reads CASSLYGIGQPQHF. CDR3 nucleotides: TGTGCCAGCAGCTTATATGGCATCGGGCAGCCCCAGCATTTT.

CDR3 nucleotides: TGTGCCAGCAGTGGGGCAGCAGATGCCACAGATACGCAGTATTTT. This translates into CASSGAADATDTQYF. The rearrangement joins TRBV2 to TRBJ2-3; D gene uncertain. CDR3 size: 15 residues. Germline-derived CDR1 and CDR2 are SNHLY and FYNNEI. The V end was cut by 4 bases, the J end by 2 bases, with 13 bases between.

This clone showed up just a few times. J is TRBJ1-6 and V is TRBV19; 10 nucleotides agree with TRBD1. The V gene end was trimmed by 4 bases and the J gene end by 6 bases; junction bases not matched to a gene: 3. The CDR3 sequence is 15 residues long. The germline CDR1 and CDR2 sequences are LNHDA and SQIVND (reference sequence). The DNA for the CDR3 is TGTGCCAGTAGTACAGGGACAGGGGTTAATTCACCCCTCCACTTT. Protein: CASSTGTGVNSPLHF.

The rearrangement links TRBV19 to TRBJ2-5; D not resolved. V was clipped by 9 bases and J by 14 bases, with 13 bases between them. The germline CDR1 and CDR2 sequences are LNHDA and SQIVND (reference sequence). This CDR3 has 9 amino acids. The CDR3 nucleotides read TGTGCCAGAGACCAAAGGGCTTACTTC. It is translated as CARDQRAYF.

The rearrangement uses TRBV19 and TRBJ1-4; tentative D call: TRBD1 (6 bases). Trimming stripped 2 bases from V and 4 bases from J, with 8 bases between. Germline CDR1 and CDR2: LNHDA and SQIVND (reference sequence). CDR3 length: 14 residues. Written as DNA, the CDR3 is TGTGCCAGTAGTATAAGGACAGATAATGAAAAACTGTTTTTT. Translated, it gives CASSIRTDNEKLFF.

The V and J genes are TRBV2 and TRBJ1-6, with 7 nucleotides matching TRBD1. CDR3 length equals 14 residues. Germline V lookup: CDR1 SNHLY, CDR2 FYNNEI. The trim removed 8 bases at V and 6 bases at J, leaving 7 bases unmatched. The chain's CDR3 is CASLYRGSNSPLHF. The CDR3 nucleotides read TGTGCCAGCTTGTACAGGGGATCTAATTCACCCCTCCACTTT.

The chain links TRBV11-3 to TRBJ2-3, with a tentative D call TRBD2 (6 bases). Germline lookup yields CDR1 SGHNT and CDR2 YENEEA. V lost 5 bases to trimming and J lost 6 bases, with 12 bases between them. CDR3 size: 13 residues. CDR3 amino acids: CASSGDFSDTQYF. CDR3 nucleotides: TGTGCCAGCAGCGGGGACTTTAGCGATACGCAGTATTTT.

A few counts support this clone. The J gene is TRBJ1-2, the V gene TRBV7-2; D remains unclear. The CDR3 length is 13 residues. Germline-derived CDR1 and CDR2 are SGHTA and FQGNSA. Trimming left V 5 bases short and J 2 bases short, with 9 bases between. The CDR3 DNA is TGTGCCAGCAGCCCGGAGTCAAACTATGGCTACACCTTC. Protein product: CASSPESNYGYTF. Drawing the rest from reference TRBV7-2 and TRBJ1-2, the complete variable domain is GAGVSQSPSNKVTEKGKDVELRCDPISGHTALYWYRQSLGQGLEFLIYFQGNSAPDKSGLPSDRFSAERTGGSVSTLTIQRTQQEDSAVYLCASSPESNYGYTFGSGTRLTVV.

The V call is TRBV25-1, the J call TRBJ2-7; tentatively, D is TRBD2 (5 bases). The CDR3 runs 12 residues. Deletions cut 6 bases from V and 5 bases from J, with 11 bases between. Germline V gene lookup returns CDR1 MGHDK and CDR2 SYGVNS. CDR3: CASSLLGDEQYF. DNA of the CDR3: TGTGCCAGCAGCTTACTCGGGGACGAGCAGTACTTC.

In this sample, this clone turned up many times. This chain uses TRBV19 with TRBJ2-7; TRBD2 matches 11 bases. CDR1 LNHDA and CDR2 SQIVND come from the germline V gene (reference sequence). This CDR3 is 17 amino acids long. Trimming took 7 bases from V and 0 from J; bases not matched to a gene: 11. The CDR3 reads CASNLSGLAGSSYEQYF. The CDR3 DNA is TGTGCCAGTAACCTCTCTGGACTAGCGGGCTCCTCCTACGAGCAGTACTTC.

A remark on this clone: The sample has other DNA sequences that encode this CDR3 too. The chain links TRBV18 to TRBJ2-5; D may correspond to TRBD1 or TRBD2 (5 bases each). V was pared by 3 bases and J by 1 base, with 6 bases between. CDR1 and CDR2 from the germline V gene are KGHSH and LQKENI. The CDR3 totals 13 residues. The CDR3 is CASSPGTQETQYF. The CDR3 DNA reads as TGTGCCAGCTCACCGGGGACCCAAGAGACCCAGTACTTC.

This clone has just a few counts. V is TRBV6-5 and J is TRBJ2-6; no clear D gene. CDR1 and CDR2 (germline): MNHEY, SVGAGI. V was clipped by 5 bases and J by 4 bases, with 12 bases between them. The CDR3 contains 15 residues. The CDR3 protein is CASSPSAGGANVLTF. Written as DNA, the CDR3 is TGTGCCAGCAGTCCTTCGGCCGGGGGGGCCAACGTCCTGACTTTC.

The V and J genes are TRBV27 and TRBJ2-2, with D tentatively TRBD1 (6 bases). The germline CDR1 and CDR2 sequences are MNHEY and SMNVEV (reference sequence). V was trimmed by 5 bases and J by 1 base, leaving 11 bases between them. This CDR3 spans 15 amino acids. In nucleotides, the CDR3 is TGTGCCAGCAGTCCCCGGGACAAGAACACCGGGGAGCTGTTTTTT. Translation: CASSPRDKNTGELFF.

About this clone itself: Other DNA sequences of this sample code for an identical CDR3. This chain uses TRBV18 with TRBJ1-1; D is unclear. The length of the CDR3 is 14 residues. CDR1 KGHSH and CDR2 LQKENI come from the germline V gene. The V gene lost 1 base and the J gene lost 0 bases, with 6 bases spanning the gap. The CDR3 spells CASSPQLMNTEAFF. The CDR3 nucleotides read TGTGCCAGCTCACCACAGCTTATGAACACTGAAGCTTTCTTT.

The chain links TRBV9 to TRBJ2-5; D unclear. CDR1 SGDLS and CDR2 YYNGEE come from the germline V gene. There are 14 residues in the CDR3. The V end was cut by 1 base, the J end by 1 base, with 8 bases between. The CDR3 sequence is CASSVQVSQETQYF. The CDR3 bases are TGTGCCAGCAGCGTACAGGTCAGCCAAGAGACCCAGTACTTC.

The chain carries TRBV5-6 and TRBJ1-6; a possible D gene is TRBD1 (6 bases). Per germline, CDR1 SGHDT and CDR2 YYEEEE. The CDR3 is 14 amino acids. Between the trimmed V and J ends, which lost 4 bases and 7 bases, there was a span of 12 bases. CDR3 in DNA: TGTGCCAGCAGCCAATCAGGGACAAATTCACCCCTCCACTTT. This gives the protein CASSQSGTNSPLHF.

The chain joins TRBV9 to TRBJ1-2; TRBD1 matches 7 bases. There are 12 residues in the CDR3. Germline loops: CDR1 SGDLS, CDR2 YYNGEE. V lost 3 bases, J lost 4 bases, and 0 bases stayed unmatched. The CDR3 region has the DNA TGTGCCAGCAGCGGGGACAGCTATGGCTACACCTTC. Protein product: CASSGDSYGYTF. Based on the CDR3 plus reference TRBV9 and TRBJ1-2, the full variable domain is DSGVTQTPKHLITATGQRVTLRCSPRSGDLSVYWYQQSLDQGLQFLIQYYNGEERAKGNILERFSAQQFPDLHSELNLSSLELGDSALYFCASSGDSYGYTFGSGTRLTVV.

The chain links TRBV7-2 to TRBJ2-1, with no clear D. CDR1 is SGHTA, CDR2 FQGNSA, per germline. With 6 bases removed from V and 7 bases from J, the gap between germline ends came to 22 bases. This CDR3 is built from 16 residues. The CDR3 reads CASSFRTGAFRNEQFF. CDR3 nucleotide sequence: TGTGCCAGCAGTTTCCGAACGGGCGCCTTCCGGAATGAGCAGTTCTTC. Based on the CDR3 plus reference TRBV7-2 and TRBJ2-1, the full variable domain is GAGVSQSPSNKVTEKGKDVELRCDPISGHTALYWYRQSLGQGLEFLIYFQGNSAPDKSGLPSDRFSAERTGGSVSTLTIQRTQQEDSAVYLCASSFRTGAFRNEQFFGPGTRLTVL.

V usage is TRBV30 and J usage is TRBJ1-2; TRBD1 aligns across 9 bases. Trimming cost V 3 bases and J 8 bases; bases outside gene matches: 7. Germline V gene data show CDR1 as GTSNPN and CDR2 as SVGIG (reference sequence). The CDR3 is 13 residues long. The CDR3 spells CAWSLQGARGYTF. In DNA, the CDR3 is TGTGCCTGGAGCCTACAGGGGGCGAGAGGCTACACCTTC.

The rearrangement joins TRBV27 to TRBJ2-7; TRBD1 matches at 9 bases. V dropped 6 bases and J dropped 13; count of bases not matched to a gene: 10. The length of the CDR3 is 12 residues. Germline values: CDR1 MNHEY, CDR2 SMNVEV (reference sequence). In DNA form, the CDR3 reads TGTGCCAGCAGACTATCGGGGACAGGGAGTTACTTC. It translates to CASRLSGTGSYF.

The chain combines TRBV7-9 with TRBJ2-3; the match to TRBD1 covers 7 bases. This CDR3 has 13 amino acids. V was pared by 7 bases and J by 6 bases, with 7 bases of the junction left unmatched. The germline V gene has CDR1 SEHNR and CDR2 FQNEAQ (reference sequence). CDR3 residues: CASTLLTGDTQYF. In DNA form, the CDR3 reads TGTGCCAGCACCCTCCTGACAGGGGATACGCAGTATTTT.

Concerning this clone: Other nucleotide sequences in the sample specify the same CDR3. J is TRBJ2-7 and V is TRBV7-2; D remains unclear. The CDR3 totals 12 residues. V shed 1 base and J shed 7 bases, with 8 bases lying between them. The germline V gene encodes CDR1 SGHTA and CDR2 FQGNSA. CDR3 nucleotide sequence: TGTGCCAGCAGCTTAGGGTTGGGGGAGCAGTACTTC. This encodes CASSLGLGEQYF.

The chain has TRBV11-2 and TRBJ2-7; 11 bases match TRBD2. Losses at the gene ends were 2 bases for V and 6 bases for J; bases not matched to a gene: 3. The CDR3 is 14 amino acids. From germline, CDR1 is SGHAT and CDR2 FQNNGV. The CDR3 loop is CASSLQLAGAEQYF. CDR3 coding DNA: TGTGCCAGCAGCTTACAACTAGCGGGAGCCGAGCAGTACTTC.

The sample holds one count of this clone. This CDR3 is CASSLGSGGNQETQYF. CDR3 bases: TGCGCCAGCAGCTTGGGCAGCGGGGGAAACCAAGAGACCCAGTACTTC. The chain has TRBV5-1 and TRBJ2-5; TRBD2 matches 8 bases. This CDR3 contains 16 residues. After removal of 0 bases from V and 0 bases from J, the junction contained 4 bases not matched to a gene. Germline CDR1 and CDR2: SGHRS and YFSETQ.

This clone was detected only once. The V gene is TRBV5-4, the J gene TRBJ1-3; TRBD1 is a possible D gene (5 bases). The CDR3 is made up of 17 amino acids. Trimming left V 4 bases short and J 3 bases short, with 20 bases between. Per the germline V gene, CDR1 is SGHNT and CDR2 is YYREEE (reference sequence). The DNA of the CDR3 is TGTGCCAGCAGCCTGGGCCTCCCCGGGGGTCATGGAAACACCATATATTTT. Translated: CASSLGLPGGHGNTIYF. Combining the CDR3 with reference TRBV5-4 and TRBJ1-3 gives the whole variable domain ETGVTQSPTHLIKTRGQQVTLRCSSQSGHNTVSWYQQALGQGPQFIFQYYREEENGRGNFPPRFSGLQFPNYSSELNVNALELDDSALYLCASSLGLPGGHGNTIYFGEGSWLTVV.

The genes are TRBV9 and TRBJ1-3; 9 nucleotides line up with TRBD1. This CDR3 spans 15 amino acids. Germline V gene data show CDR1 as SGDLS and CDR2 as YYNGEE. The ends lost 0 bases at V and 7 bases at J; junction bases unmatched: 5. For the CDR3, the DNA is TGTGCCAGCAGCGTAGAGGGGACAGGGTGGAACACCATATATTTT. Protein: CASSVEGTGWNTIYF.